This TCR beta chain was retrieved from a study of cytomegalovirus exposure and HLA in healthy donors. Researchers ran the PCR with 60 Vbeta and 13 Jbeta primers. Profiled with immunoSEQ multiplex PCR; TCRdb holds only in-frame clones, not every one. The sample has roughly 180,000 clones, about four fifths seen once. The V and J ends lost 5 bases and 5 bases, in that order; junction bases with no gene match: 4. Germline V gives CDR1 SGHRS, CDR2 YFSETQ. This CDR3 comprises 13 residues. About this clone: Its target is not known.

Study results and caveats: A prior analysis recorded that most TCR beta V segments were productive about 90% or about 30% of the time. In the analysis, some V segments, TRBV6-2 and TRBV6-3 included, were excluded as indistinguishable. The Asian-associated ancestry cluster reportedly had fewer N-insertions than the approximately 690-donor mean in a later analysis.

The clonotype comes from a girl between 5 and 17 years old in good health and CMV-seropositive. Input material: PBMCs. The chain employs TRBV5-1 and TRBJ2-7, with TRBD1 matching over 10 bases. The CDR3 reads CASRGQGPHEQYF. In DNA form, the CDR3 reads TGCGCCAGCAGGGGACAGGGGCCCCACGAGCAGTACTTC.